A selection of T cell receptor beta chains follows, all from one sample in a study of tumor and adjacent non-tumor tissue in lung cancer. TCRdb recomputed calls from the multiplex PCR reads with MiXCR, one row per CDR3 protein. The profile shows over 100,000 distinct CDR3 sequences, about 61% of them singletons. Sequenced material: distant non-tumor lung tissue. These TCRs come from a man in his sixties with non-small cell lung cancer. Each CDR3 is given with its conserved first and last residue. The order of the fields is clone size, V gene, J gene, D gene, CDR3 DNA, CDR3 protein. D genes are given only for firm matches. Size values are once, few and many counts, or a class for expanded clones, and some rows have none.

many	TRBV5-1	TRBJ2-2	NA	TGCGCCAGCAGCTTGGGACTAAAAGGGGCCGGGGAGCTGTTTTTT	CASSLGLKGAGELFF
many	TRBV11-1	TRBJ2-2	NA	TGTGCCAGCAGCTTAGACGTTTATTCCGGGACACCAAGCGGGGAGCTGTTTTTT	CASSLDVYSGTPSGELFF
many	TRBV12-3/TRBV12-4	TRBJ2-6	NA	TGTGCCAGCAGCCCGTCTGGGGCCAACGTCCTGACTTTC	CASSPSGANVLTF
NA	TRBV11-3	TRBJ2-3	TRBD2	TGTGCCAGAAGCTTAAGGGGCGGGGGGGCCGTTGAAGATATGCAGTATTTT	CARSLRGGGAVEDMQYF
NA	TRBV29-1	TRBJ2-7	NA	TGCAGCGTTGTGCCTAGCGAGACCCACAAGCAGTACTTC	CSVVPSETHKQYF
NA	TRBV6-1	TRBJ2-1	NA	TGTGCCAGCAGAGATCCCCGCCGGGGGCAGTTCTTC	CASRDPRRGQFF
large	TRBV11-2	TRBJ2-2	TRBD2	TGTGCCAGCAGCTCGGGACTAGCGGGAGCGACGAACACCGGGGAGCTGTTTTTT	CASSSGLAGATNTGELFF
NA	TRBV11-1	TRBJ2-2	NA	TGTGCCAGCAGCTTACGGAGGGGCCTAAATACCTGGGAGCTGTTTTTT	CASSLRRGLNTWELFF
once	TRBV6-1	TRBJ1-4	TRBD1	TGTGCCAGCACCGAGGCAGGGGGAAATGGAAAACTGTTTTTT	CASTEAGGNGKLFF
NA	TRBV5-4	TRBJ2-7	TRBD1	TGTGCCAACAGCTGGGGGACAGGGGAAAGCGAGCAGTACTTC	CANSWGTGESEQYF
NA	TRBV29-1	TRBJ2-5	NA	TGCAGCGTCCAGGGGGACTTCAAGACCCAATACTTC	CSVQGDFKTQYF
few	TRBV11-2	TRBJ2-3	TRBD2	TGTGCCAGCAGCTTAGATGAGACTAGCACAGATGCACAGTATTTT	CASSLDETSTDAQYF
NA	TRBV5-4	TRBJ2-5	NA	TGTGTCAGCAGCAATCAAGAGACCCATTACTTC	CVSSNQETHYF
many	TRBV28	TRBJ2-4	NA	TGTGCGAGTGTAGCGCAAAACATTCAGTACTTC	CASVAQNIQYF
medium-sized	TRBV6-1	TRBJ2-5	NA	TGTGCCAGCAGTGAATGGGGACGGTACCAAGAGACCCAGTACTTC	CASSEWGRYQETQYF
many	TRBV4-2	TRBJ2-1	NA	TGTGCCAGCAGCCAAGAGACAGGTGGGGGCCCTAGGAAGCAGTTCTTC	CASSQETGGGPRKQFF
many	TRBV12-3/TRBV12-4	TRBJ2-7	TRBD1	TGTGCCAGCAGTTTCGGGACAGACACCTACGAGCAGTACTTC	CASSFGTDTYEQYF
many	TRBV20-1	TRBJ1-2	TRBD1	TGCAGTGCTAGAGAGTGGAGGGGGCAGGACTATGGCTACACCTTC	CSAREWRGQDYGYTF
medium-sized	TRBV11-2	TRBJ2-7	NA	TGTGCCAGCAGCTTAGGAGATCGGACTGAAGGGGACGAGCAGTACTTC	CASSLGDRTEGDEQYF
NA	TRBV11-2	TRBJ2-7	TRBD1	TGTGCCAGCAGAGGGACAGGGATCTACGAGCAGTACTTC	CASRGTGIYEQYF
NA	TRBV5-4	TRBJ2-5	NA	TGTGCCAGCAGCCAACCGGTCGAAGGAGAGACCCAGTACTTC	CASSQPVEGETQYF
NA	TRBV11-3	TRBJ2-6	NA	TGTGCCAGCAACCAACAGGGTTCTGGGGCCAACGTCTCGACTTTC	CASNQQGSGANVSTF
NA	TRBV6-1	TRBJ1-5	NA	TGTGCCAGCAATGAGTCAGGGCCCAATCAGCCCCAGCATTTT	CASNESGPNQPQHF
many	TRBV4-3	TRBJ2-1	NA	TGCGCCAGCAGCCAAGATGCGGGCCAAAGTACTGAGCAGTTCTTC	CASSQDAGQSTEQFF
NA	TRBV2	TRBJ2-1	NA	TGTGCCAGCACTAGCCTAGCAGAAATCAATGAGCAGTTCTTC	CASTSLAEINEQFF
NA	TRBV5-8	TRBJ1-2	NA	TGTGCCAGCAACTTGAGGTCAGGGAGGTCGGACTATGGCTACACCTTC	CASNLRSGRSDYGYTF
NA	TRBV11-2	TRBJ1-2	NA	TGTGCCAGCAGCTTAGCAGGTGGGGAGGCGGTCTATGGCTACACCTTC	CASSLAGGEAVYGYTF
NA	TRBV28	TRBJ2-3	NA	TGTACCAGCAGTCGACTAACGGAGGGCGGAGCAGATACGCAGTATTTT	CTSSRLTEGGADTQYF
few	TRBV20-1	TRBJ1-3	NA	TGCAGTGCTAGAGATCATGGGGGGGGTGTTGGAAACACCATATATTTT	CSARDHGGGVGNTIYF
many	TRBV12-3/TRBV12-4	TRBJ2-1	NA	TGTGCCAGCAGTTTGCTCGATGAGCAGTTCTTC	CASSLLDEQFF
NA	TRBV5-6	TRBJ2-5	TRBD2	TGTACCAGCAGCCGAATAGCGGCGCGGGAGAACCAGTACTTC	CTSSRIAARENQYF
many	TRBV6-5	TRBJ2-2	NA	TGTGCCAGCAGTTACCGTATGGGCGACACCGGGGAGCTGTTTTTT	CASSYRMGDTGELFF
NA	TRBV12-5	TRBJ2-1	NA	TGTGCTAGTAGTTTGGTACTAGCTACGAATAAGCAGTTCTTC	CASSLVLATNKQFF
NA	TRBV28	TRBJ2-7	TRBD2	TGTGCCAGCAGTCCCGCTGGACTAGCGGGAGGCCCAGGGTTCAAGCAGTACTTC	CASSPAGLAGGPGFKQYF
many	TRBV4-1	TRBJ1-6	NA	TGCGCCAGCAGCCAAGAGAGGGGGAATTCACCCCTCCACTTT	CASSQERGNSPLHF
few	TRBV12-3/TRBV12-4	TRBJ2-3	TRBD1	TGTGTCAGCCGGGACAGTGATCAGCCCCAGTATTTT	CVSRDSDQPQYF
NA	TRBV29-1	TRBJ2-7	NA	TGCAGCGTTCAAACAGATTGCGAGCAGTATTTC	CSVQTDCEQYF
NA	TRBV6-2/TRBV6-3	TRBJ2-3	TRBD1	TGTGGCAGCAACCCACAGGGGGGAGGAGATACACAGTATTTT	CGSNPQGGGDTQYF
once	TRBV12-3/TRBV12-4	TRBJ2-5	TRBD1	TGTGCCAGCAGTACAGGACAGGGAGTAGAGACCCAGTACTTC	CASSTGQGVETQYF
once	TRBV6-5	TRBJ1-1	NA	TGTGCCAACAGTTATTCCAGGGGAGGGGCGAGTAACACTGAAGCTTTCTTT	CANSYSRGGASNTEAFF
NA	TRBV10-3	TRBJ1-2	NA	TGTGCCATCAGCCAAGGACAGCTTAACTATTGCTACACCTTC	CAISQGQLNYCYTF
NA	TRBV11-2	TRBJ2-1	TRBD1	TGTGCCTGCAGCTTTACCCAGGGGGCGCGGGGCGATGAGCAGTTCTTT	CACSFTQGARGDEQFF
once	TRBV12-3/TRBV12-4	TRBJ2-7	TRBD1	TGTTCCAGCATCTCAGGGGACAGGTCCAAGGAGCAGTACTTC	CSSISGDRSKEQYF
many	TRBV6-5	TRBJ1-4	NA	TGTGCCAGCAGTTATGGTGAAAAACTGTTTTTT	CASSYGEKLFF
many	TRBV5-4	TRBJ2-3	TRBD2	TGTGCCAGCAGCCTAAGGGGACTAGCGGGGGCCCACGGGGCGCAGTATTTT	CASSLRGLAGAHGAQYF
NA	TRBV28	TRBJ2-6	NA	TGTGCCAGCAGCCGCCCGGGGGCTGGGGCCAACGTCCTGACTTTC	CASSRPGAGANVLTF
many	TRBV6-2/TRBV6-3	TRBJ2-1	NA	TGTGCCAGCAGTTACGGAGGGACTCTCTCCTACAATGAGCAGTTCTTC	CASSYGGTLSYNEQFF
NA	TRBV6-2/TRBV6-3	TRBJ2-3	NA	TGTGCCAGCAGTGCAAATCAAGGACAGTTCACTAGCTCTAGCACAGACACGCAGTATTTT	CASSANQGQFTSSSTDTQYF
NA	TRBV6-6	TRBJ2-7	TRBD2	TGTGCCAGCAGCTACTCGGGGGGACTAGTGGGGTTCGAGCAGTACTTC	CASSYSGGLVGFEQYF
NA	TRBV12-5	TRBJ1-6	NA	TGTGCTAGTGGTCTCGCACTTGACAGGTTACTCTACTTT	CASGLALDRLLYF
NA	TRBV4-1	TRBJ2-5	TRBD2	TGCGCCAGCAACCAGGACTGGCGGGAGGGACTCCAAGAGACCCAGTACTTC	CASNQDWREGLQETQYF
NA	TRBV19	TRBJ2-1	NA	TGTGCCAGTAGTGCCCGGAGTGGAGCGGATGAGCAGTTCTTC	CASSARSGADEQFF
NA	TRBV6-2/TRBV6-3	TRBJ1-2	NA	TGTGCCAGCAACCTTTGGCGGGACTTAGCTAAGTATGGCTACACCTTC	CASNLWRDLAKYGYTF
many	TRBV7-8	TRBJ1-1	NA	TGTGCCAGCAGCTTAGTGGGCCTTGCTGAAGCTTTCTTT	CASSLVGLAEAFF
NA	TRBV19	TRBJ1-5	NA	TGTGCCAGTAGTAGGGGACAAAGCAATCAGCCCCAGCATTTT	CASSRGQSNQPQHF
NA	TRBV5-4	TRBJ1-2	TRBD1	TGTCCCAGCAGCTGGGACAGGGATCATGGCTACACCTTC	CPSSWDRDHGYTF
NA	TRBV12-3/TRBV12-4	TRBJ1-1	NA	TGTTCCAGCAGTTTTTACATCCAGAACACTGAAGCTTTCTTT	CSSSFYIQNTEAFF
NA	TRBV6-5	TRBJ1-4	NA	TGTGCCAGCCGGTCCGGAGGAGAAAAACTGTTTTTT	CASRSGGEKLFF
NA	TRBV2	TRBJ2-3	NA	TGTGCCAGCTACCAAGTTCCAGATATGCAGTATTTT	CASYQVPDMQYF